The T cell receptor beta chain under discussion was sequenced for a study of cytomegalovirus exposure and HLA in healthy donors. Whole-study results and caveats: Presence/absence analyses assumed roughly uniform sequencing depth across donors, which may not hold. TCR beta sequences numbering around 15,000 were associated with HLA alleles at 0.05 false discovery rate in a later analysis. Researchers catalogued 150 or so TCR beta chains as cytomegalovirus-associated.

PCR employed 60 Vbeta and 13 Jbeta primers. Sequencing was performed with immunoSEQ multiplex PCR; in TCRdb, only in-frame clones are kept and a portion is missing. The data hold roughly 130,000 clones, with roughly 82% observed a single time. V lost 3 bases and J lost 0, with 12 bases in between. The germline gives CDR1 MGHRA, CDR2 YSYEKL. CDR3 length: 16 residues. As to this clone: The target antigen is unknown.

Healthy bone marrow donors formed the donor group. J is TRBJ1-3 and V is TRBV4-1; D unresolved. The source of this sequence is a man aged 45-65 years in good health and CMV-seronegative. The sample consisted of PBMCs. The CDR3 bases are TGCGCCAGCAGCCACCCCACACGGGACTCTGGAAACACCATATATTTT. Translation gives CASSHPTRDSGNTIYF.